The 30 T cell receptor beta chains below come from one sample, sequenced in a study of blood T cell repertoires in COVID-19 (TCRdb year 2020). The library was made by the immunoSEQ multiplex PCR assay. The table comes from immuneACCESS by way of TCRdb, which keeps in-frame sequences with V and J called. Part of the clones is missing from these tables; in studies checked, under half for an unresolved V gene and the rest for unknown reasons. Counted in this sample were 310,000 or so clones; roughly 90% of them appeared once. 8% to 9% of the sample comes from the top ten. The sequencing sample was made of PBMCs or T cells enriched from blood (not recorded which). The receptors originated from a woman younger than 30 who had recovered from COVID-19.

The chain employs TRBV27 and TRBJ2-5, with 8 bases that match TRBD1. Germline CDR1 MNHEY, CDR2 SMNVEV (reference sequence). The CDR3 totals 14 residues. V lost 6 bases and J lost 4; bases outside the gene matches: 7. CDR3 DNA: TGTGCCAGCAGGGATCTCACAGGGGGAGAGACCCAGTACTTC. Translating it yields CASRDLTGGETQYF.

CDR3 in DNA: TGCGCCAGCAGTGAAATGACAGGGGGCCCCACTGAAGCTTTCTTT. It is translated as CASSEMTGGPTEAFF. The chain recombines TRBV10-2 with TRBJ1-1; 10 bases line up with TRBD1. V lost 3 bases, J lost 4 bases, and 5 bases stayed unmatched. CDR1 and CDR2 (germline): WSHSY, SAAADI. The CDR3 spans 15 residues.

V gene TRBV5-1 combines with J gene TRBJ1-2, with D perhaps matching TRBD1 (5 bases). The germline V gene encodes CDR1 SGHRS and CDR2 YFSETQ. Trimming cost V 1 base and J 8 bases, with 15 bases left between them. This CDR3 has 14 residues. CDR3 DNA sequence: TGCGCCAGCAGCTTGTCGGGCAGGGTTTTAGGCTACACCTTC. Translated, it gives CASSLSGRVLGYTF.

The chain has TRBV5-1 and TRBJ1-2; 7 nucleotides match TRBD1. Trimming at V came to 0 bases and at J to 4 bases, leaving 6 bases not matched to a gene. The CDR3 consists of 15 residues. Looked up from germline, CDR1 is SGHRS and CDR2 is YFSETQ. The CDR3 is CASSLGGQASYGYTF. CDR3 in DNA: TGCGCCAGCAGCTTGGGAGGACAGGCTAGCTATGGCTACACCTTC.

This clone showed up just once. The chain joins TRBV10-3 to TRBJ2-3; a weak D match, TRBD2 (6 bases). V lost 2 bases to trimming and J lost 4 bases, with 10 bases between them. The CDR3 spans 14 residues. From germline, CDR1 is ENHRY and CDR2 SYGVKD. The CDR3 loop reads CAISEEGGADTQYF. CDR3 coding DNA: TGTGCCATCAGTGAGGAAGGAGGGGCAGATACGCAGTATTTT.

In its sample, this clone was seen once. This chain links TRBV5-6 with TRBJ2-5, with TRBD2 identical over 12 bases. The CDR3 has 17 residues. The V and J ends lost 0 bases and 5 bases, in that order; junction bases with no gene match: 8. The germline V gene has CDR1 SGHDT and CDR2 YYEEEE. CDR3 nucleotide sequence: TGTGCCAGCAGCTTGGCTCTAGCGGGAGGGCCTACTGAGACCCAGTACTTC. It codes for CASSLALAGGPTETQYF.

This rearrangement joins TRBV7-2 to TRBJ2-1, with D perhaps TRBD2 (5 bases). The CDR3 spans 14 residues. The germline V gene encodes CDR1 SGHTA and CDR2 FQGNSA. The ends were cut back, 5 bases at V and 4 bases at J, with 12 bases in the middle. CDR3 DNA sequence: TGTGCCAGCAGCCCGCCTTCGGGGTACAATGAGCAGTTCTTC. Translated, it gives CASSPPSGYNEQFF.

CDR3 nucleotide sequence: TGTGCCAGCACCTTGGGAGGTTACACTGAAGCTTTCTTT. Its translation: CASTLGGYTEAFF. The chain links TRBV12-3 or TRBV12-4 to TRBJ1-1; D unclear. Trimming shortened V by 7 bases and J by 3 bases, and 12 bases separated the two germline ends. This CDR3 has 13 residues.

This clone was seen just once. The rearrangement uses TRBV7-2 and TRBJ1-6; possibly TRBD1 for D (5 bases). The CDR3 consists of 18 residues. The germline gives CDR1 SGHTA, CDR2 FQGNSA. V was clipped by 0 bases and J by 8 bases, with 20 bases between them. The CDR3 is CASSLARNTAGWHSPLHF. The CDR3, as DNA: TGTGCCAGCAGCTTAGCCCGAAATACGGCAGGGTGGCATTCACCCCTCCACTTT.

This clone was counted between two and nine times. The chain combines TRBV4-1 with TRBJ2-7, with D tentatively TRBD1 (6 bases). Trimming stripped 4 bases from V and 1 base from J, with 14 bases between. CDR1 MGHRA and CDR2 YSYEKL come from the germline V gene. The CDR3 loop spans 15 amino acids. The CDR3 DNA reads as TGCGCCAGCAGCCGAACAGGACAGAGGTCCTACGAGCAGTACTTC. As protein: CASSRTGQRSYEQYF.

On this clone: The same CDR3 can be traced to other DNA sequences in this sample. This chain joins TRBV5-1 and TRBJ1-2; D is possibly TRBD1 (5 bases). The CDR3 runs 13 residues. V was cut by 5 bases and J by 2 bases, with 10 bases left in between. Germline-derived CDR1 and CDR2 are SGHRS and YFSETQ. CDR3 nucleotide sequence: TGCGCCAGCAGTTTAGGACAAAACTATGGCTACACCTTC. Residues: CASSLGQNYGYTF.

J is TRBJ1-1 and V is TRBV18; TRBD1 matches at 8 bases. Trimming took 5 bases from V and 3 from J; bases not matched to a gene: 8. CDR1 and CDR2 from the germline V gene are KGHSH and LQKENI. CDR3 length: 15 amino acids. The CDR3, as DNA: TGTGCCAGCTCAGCACGACAGGGGACGGACACTGAAGCTTTCTTT. Translation: CASSARQGTDTEAFF.

The chain joins TRBV7-3 to TRBJ2-1, with D possibly being TRBD2 (6 bases). The CDR3 consists of 13 residues. The germline V and J ends were trimmed by 2 bases and 7 bases, with 9 bases remaining between them. Per germline, CDR1 SGHTA and CDR2 FQGTGA. The CDR3 nucleotides are TGTGCCAGCAGCTTAGCGGGAAGTAATGAGCAGTTCTTC. It codes for CASSLAGSNEQFF.

The chain links TRBV7-2 to TRBJ2-1; 9 nucleotides match TRBD2. The germline CDR1 and CDR2 sequences are SGHTA and FQGNSA. CDR3 size: 15 residues. Trimming cost V 8 bases and J 3 bases; bases outside gene matches: 8. This chain's CDR3 is CASDRGAGGYNEQFF. CDR3 DNA sequence: TGTGCCAGCGACCGGGGAGCGGGGGGCTACAATGAGCAGTTCTTC.

This chain uses TRBV3-1 (or the pseudogene TRBV3-2) with TRBJ2-7; 9 nucleotides align to TRBD2. The V and J ends lost 4 bases and 3 bases, in that order; junction bases with no gene match: 13. The CDR3 runs to 17 residues. Germline lookup yields CDR1 LGHDT and CDR2 YNNKEL (reference sequence). CDR3 residues: CASSRGAGGPAFYEQYF. CDR3 DNA: TGTGCCAGCAGCCGGGGAGCGGGGGGCCCAGCTTTCTACGAGCAGTACTTC.

The chain is built from TRBV7-3 and TRBJ2-7, with TRBD2 matching over 7 bases. Looked up from germline, CDR1 is SGHTA and CDR2 is FQGTGA. The CDR3 runs to 14 residues. With 5 bases clipped from V and 6 bases from J, the junction kept 10 bases outside the gene matches. The CDR3 protein is CASSPGLGIPEQYF. DNA for the CDR3: TGTGCCAGCAGCCCCGGACTAGGTATACCCGAGCAGTACTTC.

The gene calls are TRBV7-2 and TRBJ2-1; D not resolved. The germline gives CDR1 SGHTA, CDR2 FQGNSA. The CDR3 is made up of 12 amino acids. Trimming shortened V by 6 bases and J by 10 bases, and 13 bases separated the two germline ends. Written as DNA, the CDR3 is TGTGCCAGCAGTTGGATTAACGGGGAGCAGTTCTTC. It translates to CASSWINGEQFF.

V is TRBV6-2 or TRBV6-3 and J is TRBJ2-7; D might be TRBD2 (6 bases). This CDR3 has 13 residues. Germline CDR1 MNHEY, CDR2 SVGEGT. V was trimmed by 6 bases and J by 10 bases, leaving 19 bases between them. The chain's CDR3 is CASSFAGTGLQYF. In DNA form, the CDR3 reads TGTGCCAGCAGCTTCGCCGGAACAGGACTACAGTACTTC.

This sequence joins TRBV25-1 and TRBJ2-1, with 8 bases identical to TRBD2. Germline V CDR1 and CDR2: MGHDK, SYGVNS. This CDR3 has 15 amino acids. The ends lost 5 bases at V and 2 bases at J; junction bases unmatched: 5. CDR3 residues: CASSSAGGTYNEQFF. The CDR3 nucleotides read TGTGCCAGCAGTTCGGCGGGAGGCACCTACAATGAGCAGTTCTTC.

CDR3 coding DNA: TGTGCCAGCAGCGTAAGGCGACAGGGAGAAGCTTTCTTT. This translates into CASSVRRQGEAFF. The chain combines TRBV9 with TRBJ1-1; TRBD1 matches at 7 bases. This CDR3 is 13 amino acids long. Losses at the gene ends were 1 base for V and 8 bases for J; bases not matched to a gene: 5. Germline CDR1 SGDLS, CDR2 YYNGEE. Using reference TRBV9 and TRBJ1-1 for the parts outside the CDR3, the full variable domain is DSGVTQTPKHLITATGQRVTLRCSPRSGDLSVYWYQQSLDQGLQFLIQYYNGEERAKGNILERFSAQQFPDLHSELNLSSLELGDSALYFCASSVRRQGEAFFGQGTRLTVV.

This clone appeared a single time. This chain joins TRBV6-2 or TRBV6-3 and TRBJ2-1, with 10 positions matching TRBD2. CDR3 size: 17 residues. V lost 5 bases and J lost 4; bases outside the gene matches: 11. CDR1 is MNHEY and CDR2 is SVGEGT in the germline V gene. CDR3 in DNA: TGTGCCAGCAGTCAGCCGTTAGCGGGGGGATTATACAATGAGCAGTTCTTC. Encoded protein: CASSQPLAGGLYNEQFF.

CDR3 region: CASRDNGRAQETQYF. The CDR3 nucleotides read TGTGCCAGTAGGGATAATGGGAGGGCTCAAGAGACCCAGTACTTC. This sequence joins TRBV19 and TRBJ2-5; 7 positions match TRBD2. Germline CDR1 LNHDA, CDR2 SQIVND (reference sequence). The CDR3 runs to 15 residues. The J segment lost 2 bases and the V segment lost 6 bases, leaving 9 bases of the junction unmatched.

The chain links TRBV28 to TRBJ2-5; D might be TRBD1 (5 bases). Between the trimmed V and J ends, which lost 6 bases and 1 base, there was a span of 12 bases. This CDR3 region has 14 residues. Germline CDR1 and CDR2: MDHEN and SYDVKM. In DNA, the CDR3 is TGTGCCAGCAGAACGCACAGGAGCCAAGAGACCCAGTACTTC. Translating gives CASRTHRSQETQYF.

The chain couples TRBV2 to TRBJ1-4, with D possibly being TRBD1 (5 bases). Trimming shortened V by 8 bases and J by 4 bases, and 11 bases separated the two germline ends. This CDR3 is 13 amino acids long. Per germline, CDR1 SNHLY and CDR2 FYNNEI. CDR3 coding DNA: TGTGCCAGCCAAGCGGGACTTAATGAAAAACTGTTTTTT. It encodes CASQAGLNEKLFF.

In its sample, this clone was seen many times. The V call is TRBV27, the J call TRBJ1-6, with D perhaps TRBD1 (6 bases). Germline CDR1 MNHEY, CDR2 SMNVEV (reference sequence). CDR3 size: 17 residues. V dropped 6 bases and J dropped 9 bases, with 24 bases sitting between them. CDR3 protein: CASSWGGWRARASPLHF. As DNA, the CDR3 is TGTGCCAGCAGCTGGGGGGGCTGGAGGGCGCGAGCTTCACCCCTCCACTTT.

The chain has TRBV5-6 and TRBJ1-6, with a tentative D call TRBD1 (6 bases). Trimming shortened V by 4 bases and J by 3 bases, and 11 bases separated the two germline ends. The CDR3 length is 15 residues. Germline V lookup: CDR1 SGHDT, CDR2 YYEEEE. The CDR3, as DNA: TGTGCCAGCAGCCCGGGGGGGCACTATAATTCACCCCTCCACTTT. Amino acid sequence: CASSPGGHYNSPLHF.

The chain carries TRBV28 and TRBJ2-1; D is possibly TRBD1 (6 bases). Germline assignment: CDR1 MDHEN and CDR2 SYDVKM. CDR3 size: 15 residues. The V gene lost 7 bases and the J gene lost 7 bases, with 20 bases spanning the gap. The CDR3 coding sequence is TGTGCCAGCACAGGGGCAGCTACTACTCATAATGAGCAGTTCTTC. Translating it yields CASTGAATTHNEQFF.

The genes are TRBV28 and TRBJ1-2, with D maybe TRBD1 (5 bases). There are 16 residues in the CDR3. Trimming shortened V by 5 bases and J by 8 bases, and 24 bases separated the two germline ends. Looked up from germline, CDR1 is MDHEN and CDR2 is SYDVKM. For the CDR3, the DNA is TGTGCCAGCAGTCCACCCACGTATATCGGGGGACGGGGCTACACCTTC. Its translation is CASSPPTYIGGRGYTF.

This clone has only one observation. The V and J genes are TRBV11-3 and TRBJ2-1, with 7 nucleotides matching TRBD2. Unmatched junction bases numbered 7, after V lost 5 bases and J lost 0 bases. Looked up from germline, CDR1 is SGHNT and CDR2 is YENEEA. The CDR3 is 16 residues long. CDR3 DNA: TGTGCCAGCAGCCTGATGGGGGGGGGCTCCTACAATGAGCAGTTCTTC. It codes for CASSLMGGGSYNEQFF. Variable domain in full (rest from reference TRBV11-3 and TRBJ2-1): EAGVVQSPRYKIIEKKQPVAFWCNPISGHNTLYWYLQNLGQGPELLIRYENEEAVDDSQLPKDRFSAERLKGVDSTLKIQPAELGDSAVYLCASSLMGGGSYNEQFFGPGTRLTVL.

The count of this clone is one. This chain connects TRBV3-1 (or the pseudogene TRBV3-2) to TRBJ2-1; 7 bases align to TRBD1. Losses at the gene ends were 4 bases for V and 5 bases for J; bases not matched to a gene: 11. This CDR3 is 16 amino acids long. CDR1 and CDR2 from the germline V gene are LGHDT and YNNKEL (reference sequence). As DNA, the CDR3 is TGTGCCAGCAGCCCGAACACAGGGGAAGGAAACAATGAGCAGTTCTTC. Translation gives CASSPNTGEGNNEQFF.